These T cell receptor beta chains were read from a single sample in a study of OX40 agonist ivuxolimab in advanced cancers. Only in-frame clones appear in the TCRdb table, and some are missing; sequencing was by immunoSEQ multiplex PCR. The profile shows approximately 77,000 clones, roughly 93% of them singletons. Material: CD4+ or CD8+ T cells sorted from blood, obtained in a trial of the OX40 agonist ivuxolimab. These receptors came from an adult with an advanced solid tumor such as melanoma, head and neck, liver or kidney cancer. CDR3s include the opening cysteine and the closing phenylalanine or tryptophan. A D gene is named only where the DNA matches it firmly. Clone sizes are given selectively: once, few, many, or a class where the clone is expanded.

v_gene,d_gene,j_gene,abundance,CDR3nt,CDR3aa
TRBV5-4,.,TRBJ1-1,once,TGTGCCAGCAGCCCGAGGGGGGTGGTTGGCACTGAAGCTTTCTTT,CASSPRGVVGTEAFF
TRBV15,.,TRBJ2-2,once,TGTGCCACCACAAGGACCGGAGCAGTGAACACCGGGGAGCTGTTTTTT,CATTRTGAVNTGELFF
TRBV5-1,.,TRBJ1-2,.,TGCGCCAGCAGTGGATTGGGGAGTTATGGCTACACCTTC,CASSGLGSYGYTF
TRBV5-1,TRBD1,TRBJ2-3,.,TGCGCCAGCAGCCCCGGACAGGGCACAGATACGCAGTATTTT,CASSPGQGTDTQYF
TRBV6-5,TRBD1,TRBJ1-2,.,TGTGCCAGCAGTAATCGACAGGGCGCCTATGGCCACACCTTC,CASSNRQGAYGHTF
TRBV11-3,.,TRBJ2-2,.,TGTGCCAGCAGCTTAGTTCCGAACACCGGGGAGCTGTTTTTT,CASSLVPNTGELFF
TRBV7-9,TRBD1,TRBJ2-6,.,TGTGCCAGCAGCTTAGGACAGGGGGCGCCTGGGGCCAACGTCCTGACTTTC,CASSLGQGAPGANVLTF
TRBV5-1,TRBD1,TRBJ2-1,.,TGCGCCAGCAGCAGGGCAGGGGGCTTTTACAATGAGCAGTTCTTC,CASSRAGGFYNEQFF
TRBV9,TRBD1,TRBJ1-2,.,TGTGCCAGCAGCGGGACCCCCAGGGGGGACAACTATGGCTACACCTTC,CASSGTPRGDNYGYTF
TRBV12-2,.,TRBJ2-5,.,TGTGCAAGTCGGTCAGGGGATTACCAAGAGACCCAGTACTTC,CASRSGDYQETQYF
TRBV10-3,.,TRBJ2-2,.,TGTGCCATCAGTGAAACCACTAGCTCCTCCCGGAACACCGGGGAGCTGTTTTTT,CAISETTSSSRNTGELFF
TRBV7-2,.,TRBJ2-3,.,TGTGCCAGCAGCCTCGGGGAAATAGATACGCAGTATTTT,CASSLGEIDTQYF
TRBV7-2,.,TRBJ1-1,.,TGTGCCAGCAGCTTATTTGGCGCAAACACTGAAGCTTTCTTT,CASSLFGANTEAFF
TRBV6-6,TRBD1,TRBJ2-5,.,TGTGCCAGCAGAGGACAGGTTCAAGAGACCCAGTACTTC,CASRGQVQETQYF
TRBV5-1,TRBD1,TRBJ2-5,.,TGCGCCAGCAGCTCCAGGGGACAGGGGGCCGGGGAGACCCAGTACTTC,CASSSRGQGAGETQYF
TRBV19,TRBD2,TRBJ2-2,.,TGTGCCAGTAGTATAAGGAGCGGGGTTAACACCGGGGAGCTGTTTTTT,CASSIRSGVNTGELFF
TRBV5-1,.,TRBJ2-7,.,TGCGCCAGCAGCTTGGGGTCTACTGGGGAGCAGTACTTC,CASSLGSTGEQYF
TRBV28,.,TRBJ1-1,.,TGTGCCAGCAGTTCGGTCCAGGGGAGTAATCTTGTGAACACTGAAGCTTTCTTT,CASSSVQGSNLVNTEAFF
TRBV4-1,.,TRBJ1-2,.,TGCGCCAGCAGACAGGTTGGGGGGCTAAGCTATGGCTACACCTTC,CASRQVGGLSYGYTF
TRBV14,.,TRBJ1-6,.,TGTGCCAGCAGCCAACAGGTTAATTCACCCCTCCACTTT,CASSQQVNSPLHF
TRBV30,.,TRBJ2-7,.,TGTGCCTGGGGGAGGGGGAGCGAGCAGTACTTC,CAWGRGSEQYF
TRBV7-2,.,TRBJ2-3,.,TGTGCCAGCAGCTTAATGGGCGGAGTTTACGGCGATACGCAGTATTTT,CASSLMGGVYGDTQYF
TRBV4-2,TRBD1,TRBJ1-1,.,TGTGCCAGCAGCCATCCAGACAGGGAGAACACTGAAGCTTTCTTT,CASSHPDRENTEAFF
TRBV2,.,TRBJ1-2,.,TGTGCCAGCACCTCCCTCATAGCCAACTATGGCTACACCTTC,CASTSLIANYGYTF
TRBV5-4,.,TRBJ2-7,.,TGTGCCAGCAGCTTGGCCGGGGGTAGCTCCTCCTACGAGCAGTACTTC,CASSLAGGSSSYEQYF
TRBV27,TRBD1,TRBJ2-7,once,TGTGCCAGCAGTTTAACTCAGGGGGCGCCTTACGAGCAGTACTTC,CASSLTQGAPYEQYF
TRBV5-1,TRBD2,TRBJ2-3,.,TGCGCCAGCAGCTTTGGACTAGCGGGGGGGTTCGCACTAGATACGCAGTATTTT,CASSFGLAGGFALDTQYF
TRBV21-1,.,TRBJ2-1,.,TGTGCCAGCAGCGCTGGGGGAGGCGAGCAGTTCTTC,CASSAGGGEQFF
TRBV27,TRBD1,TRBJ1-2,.,TGTGCCAGCAGCTCCACAGGGGTGCAGGGGCTTATATATGGCTACACCTTC,CASSSTGVQGLIYGYTF
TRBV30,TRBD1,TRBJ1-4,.,TGTGCCTGGAGTGTGGGACAGGGGGCGCCGGGTAATGAAAAACTGTTTTTT,CAWSVGQGAPGNEKLFF
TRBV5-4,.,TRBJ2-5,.,TGTGCCAGCAGCTTGCCCCAAGAGACCCAGTACTTC,CASSLPQETQYF
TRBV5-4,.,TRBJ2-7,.,TGTGCCAGCAGCGAAGTGGGTACAGCGAAGTACTTC,CASSEVGTAKYF
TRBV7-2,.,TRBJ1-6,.,TGTGCCAGCAGCCCACGGACAGATTCACCCCTCCACTTT,CASSPRTDSPLHF
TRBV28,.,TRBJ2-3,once,TGTGCCAGCAGTCCTCCCGCCGTGAAGGCGCAGTATTTT,CASSPPAVKAQYF
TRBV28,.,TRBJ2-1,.,TGTGCCAGCAGTTTATGGACGGGGAGCTCCTACAATGAGCAGTTCTTC,CASSLWTGSSYNEQFF
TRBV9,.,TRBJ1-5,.,TGTGCCAGCAGCGTAGGGTATAGCAATCAGCCCCAGCATTTT,CASSVGYSNQPQHF
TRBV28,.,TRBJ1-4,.,TGTGCCAGCAGTTCGCCCACCCCAGGCGCCAGGCGGTTT,CASSSPTPGARRF
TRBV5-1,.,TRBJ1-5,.,TGCGCCAGCAGTGAGTATAGCAATCAGCCCCAGCATTTT,CASSEYSNQPQHF
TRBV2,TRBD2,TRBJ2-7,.,TGTGCCACCAACGGACTAGCCAACGAGCAGTACTTC,CATNGLANEQYF
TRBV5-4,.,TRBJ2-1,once,TGTGCCAGCAGCTTGTTGTTAGCAAGCAATGAGCAGTTCTTC,CASSLLLASNEQFF
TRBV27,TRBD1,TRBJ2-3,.,TGTGCCAGCAGTTTTGACAGGGGCACAGATACGCAGTATTTT,CASSFDRGTDTQYF
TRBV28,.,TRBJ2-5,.,TGTGCCAGCAGTTTGCTTCCAGGGGTTGGAGAGACCCAGTACTTC,CASSLLPGVGETQYF
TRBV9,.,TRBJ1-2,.,TGTGCCAGCAGCGTAGAATCCTGGGGATCGATCCATGGCTACACCTTC,CASSVESWGSIHGYTF
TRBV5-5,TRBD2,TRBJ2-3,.,TGTGCCAGCAGCTGGGATATAGCGGGGGGAGATACGCAGTATTTT,CASSWDIAGGDTQYF
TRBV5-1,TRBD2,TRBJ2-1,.,TGCGCCAGCAGCTTGGCCGCCGGTTCGGCGGGGGTCAACAATGAGCAGTTCTTC,CASSLAAGSAGVNNEQFF
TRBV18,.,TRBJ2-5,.,TGTGCCAGCTCACGGTCGTACCAAGAGACCCAGTACTTC,CASSRSYQETQYF
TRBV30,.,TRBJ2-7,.,TGTGCCTGGAGAGGTCGTAATCCGAGCTCCTACGAGCAGTACTTC,CAWRGRNPSSYEQYF
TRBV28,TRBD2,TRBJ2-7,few,TGTGCCAGCAGGCTAGCGGGGCCAACCTACGAGCAGTACTTC,CASRLAGPTYEQYF
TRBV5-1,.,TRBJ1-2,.,TGCGCCAGCAGCTTGATGGCCTCGAGCTATGGCTACACCTTC,CASSLMASSYGYTF